Each of the 6 T cell receptor beta chains below was sequenced from the same sample in a study of T-cell memory formation after mild COVID-19. TCRdb called the 5' RACE reads again in MiXCR, with one record for every CDR3 protein. Altogether just under 350,000 distinct CDR3 sequences are present, 10% to 15% being singletons, with the ten largest covering roughly a fifth. The sample comprised PBMCs or a T cell subset sorted from them (not recorded which). The receptors here all came from a man aged 18 to 29 who had mild COVID-19 (a few samples of this study predate the infection). Cell type and time point are not known.

This clonotype has ten or more counts. Here the CDR3 reads CAISGGAGIEQYF. The CDR3 DNA sequence: TGTGCCATCAGTGGTGGGGCAGGGATCGAGCAGTACTTC. This sequence joins TRBV10-3 and TRBJ2-7; a weak D match, TRBD1 (5 bases). Germline CDR1 is ENHRY and CDR2 is SYGVKD. There are 13 residues in the CDR3. V lost 4 bases, J lost 6 bases, and 13 bases lay in between.

The chain joins TRBV12-3 or TRBV12-4 to TRBJ2-2, with D unclear. V was clipped by 1 base and J by 4 bases, with 10 bases between them. This CDR3 comprises 15 residues. The CDR3 is CASSLGRPSTGELFF. The CDR3 nucleotides read TGTGCCAGCAGTTTAGGCAGGCCCAGCACCGGGGAGCTGTTTTTT.

The table lists this clonotype with many counts. V and J are TRBV5-1 and TRBJ2-7, with TRBD2 identical over 11 bases. Germline lookup yields CDR1 SGHRS and CDR2 YFSETQ. The J segment lost 3 bases and the V segment lost 3 bases, leaving 8 bases of the junction unmatched. CDR3 length equals 16 residues. Here the CDR3 reads CASSSGPSGGRYEQYF. The CDR3 DNA sequence: TGCGCCAGCAGCTCTGGGCCTAGCGGGGGGCGCTACGAGCAGTACTTC.

Only a few counts were recorded for this clonotype. The DNA for the CDR3 is TGTGCCAGCAGCTTAGAACCAGCGACTAATTCACCCCTCCACTTT. Translating gives CASSLEPATNSPLHF. V usage is TRBV7-9 and J usage is TRBJ1-6; D call uncertain. Per the germline V gene, CDR1 is SEHNR and CDR2 is FQNEAQ (reference sequence). V lost 1 base, J lost 6 bases, and 10 bases lay in between. CDR3 length: 15 amino acids.

This clonotype was counted between two and nine times. V is TRBV12-3 or TRBV12-4 and J is TRBJ1-5, with D uncertain. The length of the CDR3 is 14 residues. Trimming pared 3 bases from V and 4 bases from J, leaving 10 bases between. Here the CDR3 DNA reads TGTGCCAGCAGTTTCTCCCCCAATAATCAGCCCCAGCATTTT. Translated: CASSFSPNNQPQHF.

This clonotype occurred many times. The chain joins TRBV5-1 to TRBJ2-3; the D is unclear. In germline, CDR1 is SGHRS, CDR2 YFSETQ. CDR3 length: 13 amino acids. Trimming shortened V by 0 bases and J by 2 bases, and 4 bases separated the two germline ends. The CDR3 nucleotides are TGCGCCAGCAGCTTGGATCCCACAGATACGCAGTATTTT. Translating gives CASSLDPTDTQYF.